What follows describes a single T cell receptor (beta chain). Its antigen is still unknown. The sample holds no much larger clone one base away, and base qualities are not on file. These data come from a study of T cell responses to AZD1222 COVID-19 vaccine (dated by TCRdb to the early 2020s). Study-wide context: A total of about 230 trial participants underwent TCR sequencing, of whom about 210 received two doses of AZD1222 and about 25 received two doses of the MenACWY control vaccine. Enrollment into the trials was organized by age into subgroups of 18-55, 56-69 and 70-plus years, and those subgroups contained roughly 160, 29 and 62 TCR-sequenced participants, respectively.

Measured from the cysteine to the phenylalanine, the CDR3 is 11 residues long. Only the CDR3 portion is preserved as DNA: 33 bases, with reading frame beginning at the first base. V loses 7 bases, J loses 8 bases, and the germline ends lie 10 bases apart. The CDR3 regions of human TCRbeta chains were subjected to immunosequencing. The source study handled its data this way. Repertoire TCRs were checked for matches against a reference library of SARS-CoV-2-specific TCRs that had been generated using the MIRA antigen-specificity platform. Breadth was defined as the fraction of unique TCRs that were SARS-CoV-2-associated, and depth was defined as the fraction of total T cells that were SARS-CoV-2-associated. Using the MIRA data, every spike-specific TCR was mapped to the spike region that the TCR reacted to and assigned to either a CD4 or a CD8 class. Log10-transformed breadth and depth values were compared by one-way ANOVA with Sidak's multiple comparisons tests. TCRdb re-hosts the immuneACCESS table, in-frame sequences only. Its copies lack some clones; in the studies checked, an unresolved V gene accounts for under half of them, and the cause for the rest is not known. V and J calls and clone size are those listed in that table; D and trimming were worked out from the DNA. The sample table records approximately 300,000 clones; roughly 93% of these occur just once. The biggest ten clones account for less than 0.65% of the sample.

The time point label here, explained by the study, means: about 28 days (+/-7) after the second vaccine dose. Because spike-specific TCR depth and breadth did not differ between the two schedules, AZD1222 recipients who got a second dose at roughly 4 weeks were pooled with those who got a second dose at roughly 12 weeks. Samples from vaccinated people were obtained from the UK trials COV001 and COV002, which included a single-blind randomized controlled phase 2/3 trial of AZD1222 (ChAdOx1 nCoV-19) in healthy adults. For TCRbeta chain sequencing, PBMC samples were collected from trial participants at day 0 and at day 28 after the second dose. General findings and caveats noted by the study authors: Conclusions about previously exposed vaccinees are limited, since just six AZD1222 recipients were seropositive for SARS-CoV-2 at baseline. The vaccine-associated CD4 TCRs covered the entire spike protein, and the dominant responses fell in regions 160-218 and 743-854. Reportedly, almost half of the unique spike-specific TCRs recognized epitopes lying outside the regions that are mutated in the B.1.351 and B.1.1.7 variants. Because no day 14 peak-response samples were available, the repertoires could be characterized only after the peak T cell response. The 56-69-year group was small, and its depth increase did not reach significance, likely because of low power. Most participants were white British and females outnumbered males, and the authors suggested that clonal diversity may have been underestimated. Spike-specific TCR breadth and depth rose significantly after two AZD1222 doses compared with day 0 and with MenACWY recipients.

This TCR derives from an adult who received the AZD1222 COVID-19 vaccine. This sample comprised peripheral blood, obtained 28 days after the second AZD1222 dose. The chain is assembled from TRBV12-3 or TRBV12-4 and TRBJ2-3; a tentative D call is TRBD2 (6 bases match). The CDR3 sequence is CASMEGGTQYF. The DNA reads TGTGCCAGCATGGAGGGAGGTACGCAGTATTTT.